This T cell receptor (beta chain) was recorded in a study of T cell changes during pregnancy in multiple sclerosis. Germline values: CDR1 SGHAT, CDR2 FQNNGV. There are 15 residues in the CDR3. V gave up 7 bases and J gave up 2 bases, with 18 bases separating them. Clones were sequenced by immunoSEQ multiplex PCR, and TCRdb holds only the in-frame ones, with some missing. Of tens of thousands of clones detected, 92% appear once; the ten largest clones hold 1.5% to 2.5%. The source is a female donor in good health, enrolled as a control in a pregnancy study. This sample comprised peripheral blood, obtained in the third trimester of pregnancy. The chain recombines TRBV11-2 with TRBJ2-7; tentative D call: TRBD1 (5 bases). This CDR3 reads CASTPGAGKAYEQYF. The CDR3 nucleotides are TGTGCCAGCACCCCTGGCGCAGGGAAGGCCTACGAGCAGTACTTC.